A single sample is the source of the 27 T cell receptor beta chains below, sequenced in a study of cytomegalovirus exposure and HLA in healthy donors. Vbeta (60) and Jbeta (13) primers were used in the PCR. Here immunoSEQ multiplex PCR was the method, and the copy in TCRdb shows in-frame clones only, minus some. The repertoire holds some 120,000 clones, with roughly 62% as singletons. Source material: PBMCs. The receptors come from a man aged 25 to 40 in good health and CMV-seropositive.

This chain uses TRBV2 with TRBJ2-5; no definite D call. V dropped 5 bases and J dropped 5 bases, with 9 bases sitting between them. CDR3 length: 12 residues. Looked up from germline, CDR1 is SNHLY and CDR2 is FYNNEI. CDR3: CASSQIPETQYF. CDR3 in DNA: TGTGCCAGCAGTCAGATTCCGGAGACCCAGTACTTC. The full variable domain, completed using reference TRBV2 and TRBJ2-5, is EPEVTQTPSHQVTQMGQEVILRCVPISNHLYFYWYRQILGQKVEFLVSFYNNEISEKSEIFDDQFSVERPDGSNFTLKIRSTKLEDSAMYFCASSQIPETQYFGPGTRLLVL.

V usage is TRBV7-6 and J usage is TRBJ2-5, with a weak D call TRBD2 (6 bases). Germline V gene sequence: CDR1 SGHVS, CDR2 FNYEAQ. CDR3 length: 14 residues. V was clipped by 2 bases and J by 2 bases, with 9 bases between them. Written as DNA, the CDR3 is TGTGCCAGCAGCTTAATGGCGGGGCAAGAGACCCAGTACTTC. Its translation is CASSLMAGQETQYF.

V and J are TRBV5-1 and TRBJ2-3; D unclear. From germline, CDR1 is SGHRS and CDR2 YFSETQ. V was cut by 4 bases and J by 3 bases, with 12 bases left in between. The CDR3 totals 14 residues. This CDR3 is CASSPPRGTDTQYF. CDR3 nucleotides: TGCGCCAGCAGCCCCCCCCGCGGTACAGATACGCAGTATTTT.

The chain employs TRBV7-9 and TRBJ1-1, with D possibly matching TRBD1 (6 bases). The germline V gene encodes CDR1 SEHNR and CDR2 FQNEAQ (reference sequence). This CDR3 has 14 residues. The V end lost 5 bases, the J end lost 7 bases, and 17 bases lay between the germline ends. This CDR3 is CASSPPGSDSEAFF. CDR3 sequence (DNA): TGTGCCAGCAGCCCCCCGGGATCGGACAGTGAAGCTTTCTTT.

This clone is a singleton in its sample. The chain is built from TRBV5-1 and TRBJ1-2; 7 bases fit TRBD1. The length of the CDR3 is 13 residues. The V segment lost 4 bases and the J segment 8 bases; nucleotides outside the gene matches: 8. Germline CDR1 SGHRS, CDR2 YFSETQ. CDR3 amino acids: CASSLGTVAGYTF. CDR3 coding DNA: TGCGCCAGCAGCCTCGGGACAGTCGCCGGCTACACCTTC. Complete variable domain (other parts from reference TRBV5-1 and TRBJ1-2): KAGVTQTPRYLIKTRGQQVTLSCSPISGHRSVSWYQQTPGQGLQFLFEYFSETQRNKGNFPGRFSGRQFSNSRSEMNVSTLELGDSALYLCASSLGTVAGYTFGSGTRLTVV.

The CDR3 bases are TGTGCCAGCAGTTTAGGAGGACCCTCCTACGAGCAGTACTTC. This encodes CASSLGGPSYEQYF. The V call is TRBV27, the J call TRBJ2-7, with D tentatively TRBD2 (5 bases). The germline CDR1 and CDR2 sequences are MNHEY and SMNVEV (reference sequence). The germline V and J ends were trimmed by 2 bases and 0 bases, with 8 bases remaining between them. There are 14 residues in the CDR3.

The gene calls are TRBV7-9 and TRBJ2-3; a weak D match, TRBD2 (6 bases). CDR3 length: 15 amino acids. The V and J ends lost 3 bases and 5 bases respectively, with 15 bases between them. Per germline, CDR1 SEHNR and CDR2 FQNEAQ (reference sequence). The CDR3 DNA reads TGTGCCAGCAGCTTTTATGGAGGGGTTGGAGATACGCAGTATTTT. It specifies CASSFYGGVGDTQYF. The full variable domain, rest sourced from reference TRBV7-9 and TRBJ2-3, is DTGVSQNPRHKITKRGQNVTFRCDPISEHNRLYWYRQTLGQGPEFLTYFQNEAQLEKSRLLSDRFSAERPKGSFSTLEIQRTEQGDSAMYLCASSFYGGVGDTQYFGPGTRLTVL.

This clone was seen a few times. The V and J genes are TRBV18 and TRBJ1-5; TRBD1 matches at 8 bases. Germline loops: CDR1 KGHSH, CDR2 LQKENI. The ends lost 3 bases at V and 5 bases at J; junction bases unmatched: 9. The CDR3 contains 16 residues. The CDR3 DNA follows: TGTGCCAGCTCACCCTTTCAGGGGGGACAGGATCAGCCCCAGCATTTT. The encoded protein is CASSPFQGGQDQPQHF. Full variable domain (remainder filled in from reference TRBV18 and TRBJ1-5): NAGVMQNPRHLVRRRGQEARLRCSPMKGHSHVYWYRQLPEEGLKFMVYLQKENIIDESGMPKERFSAEFPKEGPSILRIQQVVRGDSAAYFCASSPFQGGQDQPQHFGDGTRLSIL.

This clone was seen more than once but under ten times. CDR3 sequence reads: CASSSRRSNTGELFF. The CDR3 DNA is TGTGCCAGCAGCTCCCGGAGGTCGAACACCGGGGAGCTGTTTTTT. The chain carries TRBV7-2 and TRBJ2-2; the D gene is possibly TRBD2 (5 bases). CDR3 length equals 15 residues. Germline values: CDR1 SGHTA, CDR2 FQGNSA. Trimming cost V 4 bases and J 0 bases, with 9 bases left between them. Full variable domain (remainder filled in from reference TRBV7-2 and TRBJ2-2): GAGVSQSPSNKVTEKGKDVELRCDPISGHTALYWYRQSLGQGLEFLIYFQGNSAPDKSGLPSDRFSAERTGGSVSTLTIQRTQQEDSAVYLCASSSRRSNTGELFFGEGSRLTVL.

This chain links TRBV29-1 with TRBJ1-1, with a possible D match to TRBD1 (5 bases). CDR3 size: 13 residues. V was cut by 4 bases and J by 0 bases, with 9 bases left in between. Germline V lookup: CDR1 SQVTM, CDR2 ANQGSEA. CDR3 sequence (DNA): TGCAGCGTTGGGAGGGGCATGAACACTGAAGCTTTCTTT. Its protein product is CSVGRGMNTEAFF.

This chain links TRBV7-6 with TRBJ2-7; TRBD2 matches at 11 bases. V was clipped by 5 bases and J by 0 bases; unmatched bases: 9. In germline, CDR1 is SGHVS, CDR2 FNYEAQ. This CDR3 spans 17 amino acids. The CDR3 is CASSPRGGTSGSYEQYF. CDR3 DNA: TGTGCCAGCAGCCCCCGAGGGGGGACTAGCGGCTCCTACGAGCAGTACTTC.

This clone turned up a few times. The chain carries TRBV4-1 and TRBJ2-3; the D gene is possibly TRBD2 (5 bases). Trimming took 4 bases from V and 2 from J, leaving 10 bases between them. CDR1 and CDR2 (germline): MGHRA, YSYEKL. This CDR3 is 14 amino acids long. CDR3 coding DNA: TGCGCCAGCAGCCTAAGACTACTCACAGATACGCAGTATTTT. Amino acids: CASSLRLLTDTQYF.

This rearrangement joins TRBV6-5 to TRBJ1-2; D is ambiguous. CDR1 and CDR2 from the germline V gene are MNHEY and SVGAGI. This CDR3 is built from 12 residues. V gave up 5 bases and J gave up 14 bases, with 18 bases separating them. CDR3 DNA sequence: TGTGCCAGCAGTGGGGTCTCGGGGAGCGTGACCTTC. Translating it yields CASSGVSGSVTF.

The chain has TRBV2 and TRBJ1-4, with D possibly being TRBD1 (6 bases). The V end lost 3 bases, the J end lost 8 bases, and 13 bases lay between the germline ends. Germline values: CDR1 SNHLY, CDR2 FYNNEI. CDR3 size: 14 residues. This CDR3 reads CASSELGAWEKLFF. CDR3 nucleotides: TGTGCCAGCAGTGAGTTGGGGGCCTGGGAAAAACTGTTTTTT.

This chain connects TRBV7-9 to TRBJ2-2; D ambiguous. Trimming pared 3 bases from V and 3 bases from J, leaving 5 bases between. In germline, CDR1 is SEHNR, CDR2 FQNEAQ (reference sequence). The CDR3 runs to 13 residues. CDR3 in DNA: TGTGCCAGCAGCTTCGAGGACACCGGGGAGCTGTTTTTT. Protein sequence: CASSFEDTGELFF.

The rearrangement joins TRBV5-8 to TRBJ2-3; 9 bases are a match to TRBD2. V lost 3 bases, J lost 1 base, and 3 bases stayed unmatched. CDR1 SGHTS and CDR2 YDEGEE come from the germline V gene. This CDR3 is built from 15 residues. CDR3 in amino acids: CASSSGTSRTDTQYF. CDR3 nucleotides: TGTGCCAGCAGCTCTGGGACTAGCCGCACAGATACGCAGTATTTT. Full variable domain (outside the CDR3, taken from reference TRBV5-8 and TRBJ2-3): EAGVTQSPTHLIKTRGQQATLRCSPISGHTSVYWYQQALGLGLQFLLWYDEGEERNRGNFPPRFSGRQFPNYSSELNVNALELEDSALYLCASSSGTSRTDTQYFGPGTRLTVL.

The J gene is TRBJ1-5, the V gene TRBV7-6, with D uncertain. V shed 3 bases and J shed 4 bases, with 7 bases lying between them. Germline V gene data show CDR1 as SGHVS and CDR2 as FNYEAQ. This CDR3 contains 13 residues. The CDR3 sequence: CASSFQINQPQHF. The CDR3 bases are TGTGCCAGCAGCTTCCAGATAAATCAGCCCCAGCATTTT. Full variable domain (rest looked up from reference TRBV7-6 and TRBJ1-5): GAGVSQSPRYKVTKRGQDVALRCDPISGHVSLYWYRQALGQGPEFLTYFNYEAQQDKSGLPNDRFSAERPEGSISTLTIQRTEQRDSAMYRCASSFQINQPQHFGDGTRLSIL.

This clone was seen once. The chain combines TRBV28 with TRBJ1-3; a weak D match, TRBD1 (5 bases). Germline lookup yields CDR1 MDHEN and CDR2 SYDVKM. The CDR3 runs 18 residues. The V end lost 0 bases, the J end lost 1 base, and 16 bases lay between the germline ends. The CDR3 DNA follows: TGTGCCAGCAGTTTATGGCTCTCAGGGTTTCGTTCTGGAAACACCATATATTTT. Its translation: CASSLWLSGFRSGNTIYF.

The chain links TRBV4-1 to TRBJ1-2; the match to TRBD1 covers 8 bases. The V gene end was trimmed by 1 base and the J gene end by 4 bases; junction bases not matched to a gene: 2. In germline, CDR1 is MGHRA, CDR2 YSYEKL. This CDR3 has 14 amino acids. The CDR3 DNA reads TGCGCCAGCAGCCAAGTGGGACAGGCCTATGGCTACACCTTC. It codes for CASSQVGQAYGYTF.

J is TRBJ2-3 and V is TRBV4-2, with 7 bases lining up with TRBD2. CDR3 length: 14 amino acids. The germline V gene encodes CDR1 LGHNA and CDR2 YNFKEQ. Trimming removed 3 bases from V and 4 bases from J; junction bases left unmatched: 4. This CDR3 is CASSHRAGPDTQYF. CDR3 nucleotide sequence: TGTGCCAGCAGCCACAGAGCGGGGCCAGATACGCAGTATTTT.

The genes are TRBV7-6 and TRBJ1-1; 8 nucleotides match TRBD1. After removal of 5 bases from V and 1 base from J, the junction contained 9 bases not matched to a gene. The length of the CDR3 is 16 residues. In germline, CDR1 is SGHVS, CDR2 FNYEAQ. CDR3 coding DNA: TGTGCCAGCAGCCTCCAACCAGGGGGCGCGAACACTGAAGCTTTCTTT. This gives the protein CASSLQPGGANTEAFF.

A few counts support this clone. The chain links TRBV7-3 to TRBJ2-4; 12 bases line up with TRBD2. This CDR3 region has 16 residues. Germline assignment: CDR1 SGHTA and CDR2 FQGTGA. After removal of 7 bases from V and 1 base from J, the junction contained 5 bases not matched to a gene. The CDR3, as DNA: TGTGCCAGCAACTCTAGCGGGAGGGAGGCCAAAAACATTCAGTACTTC. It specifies CASNSSGREAKNIQYF.

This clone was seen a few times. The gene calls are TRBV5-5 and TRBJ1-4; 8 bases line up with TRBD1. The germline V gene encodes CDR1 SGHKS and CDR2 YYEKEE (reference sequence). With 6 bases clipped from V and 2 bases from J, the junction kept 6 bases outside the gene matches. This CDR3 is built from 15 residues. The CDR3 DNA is TGTGCCAGCACCCCCGCAGGGGGCACTAATGAAAAACTGTTTTTT. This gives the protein CASTPAGGTNEKLFF.

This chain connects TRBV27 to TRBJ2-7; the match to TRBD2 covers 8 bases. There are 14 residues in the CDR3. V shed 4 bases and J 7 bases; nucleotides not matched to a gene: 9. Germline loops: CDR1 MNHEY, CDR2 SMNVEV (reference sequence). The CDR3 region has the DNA TGTGCCAGCAGTTCTCAAGCGGGAGTGGGGGAGCAGTACTTC. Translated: CASSSQAGVGEQYF.

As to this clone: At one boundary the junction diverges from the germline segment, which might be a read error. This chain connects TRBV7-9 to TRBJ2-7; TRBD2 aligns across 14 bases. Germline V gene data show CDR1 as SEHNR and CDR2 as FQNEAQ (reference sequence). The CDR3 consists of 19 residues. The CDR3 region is CSSSLFWQGTSGRGYEQYF. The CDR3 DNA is TGTTCCAGCAGCTTATTTTGGCAGGGGACTAGCGGGAGAGGGTACGAGCAGTACTTC.

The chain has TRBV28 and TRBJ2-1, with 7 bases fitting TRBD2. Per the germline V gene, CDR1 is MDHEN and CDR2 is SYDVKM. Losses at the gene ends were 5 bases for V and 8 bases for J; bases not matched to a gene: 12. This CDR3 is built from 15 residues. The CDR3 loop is CASSLPSGGVDEQFF. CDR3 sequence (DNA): TGTGCCAGCAGTCTCCCTAGCGGAGGGGTGGATGAGCAGTTCTTC. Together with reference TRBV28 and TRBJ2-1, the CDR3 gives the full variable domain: DVKVTQSSRYLVKRTGEKVFLECVQDMDHENMFWYRQDPGLGLRLIYFSYDVKMKEKGDIPEGYSVSREKKERFSLILESASTNQTSMYLCASSLPSGGVDEQFFGPGTRLTVL.

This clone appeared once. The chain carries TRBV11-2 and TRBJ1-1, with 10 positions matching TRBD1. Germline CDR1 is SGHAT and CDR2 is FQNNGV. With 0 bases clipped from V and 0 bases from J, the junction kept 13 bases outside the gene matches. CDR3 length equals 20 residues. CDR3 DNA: TGTGCCAGCAGCTTAGATGGTCGTTTTGGGACAGGGGCGATGAACACTGAAGCTTTCTTT. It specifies CASSLDGRFGTGAMNTEAFF.